This is a list of T cell receptor beta chains from one sample in a study of cytomegalovirus exposure and HLA in healthy donors. Data came from immunoSEQ multiplex PCR; TCRdb stores just in-frame clones and leaves some out. The repertoire holds 110,000 to 150,000 clones, roughly 77% seen once, with 1.5% to 2% in the top ten. Sample: PBMCs. Receptors originate from a woman in her thirties in good health and CMV-seronegative. The CDR3 runs from the conserved cysteine through the conserved F or W. The order of the fields is CDR3 protein, CDR3 DNA, clone size, D gene, CDR3 length, V gene, J gene. The D gene is left open where the match is weak. Clone size, where shown, is once, few, many, or a class for clones that have expanded.

CDR3aa: CASSFQQGTGTEAFF; CDR3nt: TGCGCCAGCAGTTTCCAACAGGGCACAGGGACTGAAGCTTTCTTT; abundance: NA; d_gene: NA; len: 15; v_gene: TRBV5-1; j_gene: TRBJ1-1
CDR3aa: CASSHQSGRYGNQPQHF; CDR3nt: TGTGCCAGCAGCCACCAGTCGGGGAGGTATGGCAATCAGCCCCAGCATTTT; abundance: NA; d_gene: NA; len: 17; v_gene: TRBV7-6; j_gene: TRBJ1-5
CDR3aa: CASSMIGTSDGEQFF; CDR3nt: TGCGCCAGCAGCATGATAGGGACTAGCGATGGTGAGCAGTTCTTC; abundance: NA; d_gene: TRBD2; len: 15; v_gene: TRBV5-1; j_gene: TRBJ2-1
CDR3aa: CASSSISEVETQYF; CDR3nt: TGTGCCAGCAGTTCGATATCGGAGGTGGAGACCCAGTACTTC; abundance: NA; d_gene: NA; len: 14; v_gene: TRBV6-6; j_gene: TRBJ2-5
CDR3aa: CASTERQGYNYGYTF; CDR3nt: TGTGCCAGCACTGAAAGACAGGGGTATAACTACGGCTACACCTTC; abundance: once; d_gene: TRBD1; len: 15; v_gene: TRBV6-1; j_gene: TRBJ1-2
CDR3aa: CASSQVVGETGNSPPHF; CDR3nt: TGTGCCAGCAGCCAAGTCGTAGGGGAGACAGGTAATTCACCCCCCCACTTT; abundance: NA; d_gene: NA; len: 17; v_gene: TRBV14; j_gene: TRBJ1-6
CDR3aa: CSREGSPFPNTGELFF; CDR3nt: TGTTCCAGGGAGGGCAGCCCATTCCCGAACACCGGGGAGCTGTTTTTT; abundance: once; d_gene: TRBD2; len: 16; v_gene: TRBV7-9; j_gene: TRBJ2-2
CDR3aa: CASGRWGETQYF; CDR3nt: TGTGCCAGCGGGAGATGGGGAGAGACCCAGTACTTC; abundance: few; d_gene: NA; len: 12; v_gene: TRBV28; j_gene: TRBJ2-5
CDR3aa: CASSRNRDEQYF; CDR3nt: TGTGCCAGCAGCCGAAACAGGGACGAGCAGTACTTC; abundance: NA; d_gene: NA; len: 12; v_gene: TRBV11-2; j_gene: TRBJ2-7
CDR3aa: CASSLFPGGRRNEQFF; CDR3nt: TGTGCCAGCAGTTTATTCCCGGGAGGGAGACGGAATGAGCAGTTCTTC; abundance: NA; d_gene: TRBD2; len: 16; v_gene: TRBV6-4; j_gene: TRBJ2-1
CDR3aa: CASTSRAVKNNEQFF; CDR3nt: TGTGCCAGCACCAGCAGGGCAGTGAAGAACAATGAGCAGTTCTTC; abundance: NA; d_gene: NA; len: 15; v_gene: TRBV28; j_gene: TRBJ2-1
CDR3aa: CASSQERAGLGRTEAFF; CDR3nt: TGTGCCAGCAGCCAAGAGAGGGCGGGCCTGGGGAGGACTGAAGCTTTCTTT; abundance: NA; d_gene: NA; len: 17; v_gene: TRBV14; j_gene: TRBJ1-1
CDR3aa: CASSFGGGFYNEQFF; CDR3nt: TGTGCCAGCAGCTTTGGCGGGGGGTTCTACAATGAGCAGTTCTTC; abundance: NA; d_gene: TRBD2; len: 15; v_gene: TRBV7-3; j_gene: TRBJ2-1
CDR3aa: CSSSLAEGRGRTGEAFF; CDR3nt: TGTTCCAGCAGCTTAGCGGAAGGCAGGGGGCGTACGGGTGAAGCTTTCTTT; abundance: NA; d_gene: TRBD1; len: 17; v_gene: TRBV7-9; j_gene: TRBJ1-1
CDR3aa: CASSPRRDTGELFF; CDR3nt: TGTGCCAGCAGCCCGAGACGGGACACCGGGGAGCTGTTTTTT; abundance: few; d_gene: NA; len: 14; v_gene: TRBV5-4; j_gene: TRBJ2-2
CDR3aa: CASSLSMGTGYGGELFF; CDR3nt: TGTGCCAGCAGTTTATCGATGGGGACAGGTTATGGCGGGGAGCTGTTTTTT; abundance: NA; d_gene: TRBD1; len: 17; v_gene: TRBV27; j_gene: TRBJ2-2
CDR3aa: CASSQRQGNYGYTF; CDR3nt: TGTGCCAGCAGCCAGAGACAGGGGAACTATGGCTACACCTTC; abundance: NA; d_gene: TRBD1; len: 14; v_gene: TRBV7-2; j_gene: TRBJ1-2
CDR3aa: CASIRSGSSYNEQFF; CDR3nt: TGTGCCAGCATTCGATCAGGAAGCTCCTACAATGAGCAGTTCTTC; abundance: NA; d_gene: NA; len: 15; v_gene: TRBV25-1; j_gene: TRBJ2-1